The 29 T cell receptor beta chains in this list originate from one sample, sequenced in a study of monozygotic twins with inflammatory bowel disease. TCRdb reprocessed the 5' RACE reads; each CDR3 protein has one entry and no DNA is given. This table holds 400,000 to 500,000 distinct CDR3 sequences. The sequenced sample was blood. All receptors derive from a human donor with ulcerative colitis or Crohn's disease, or a healthy co-twin of an affected twin (not recorded which).

The chain links TRBV20-1 to TRBJ2-1; the D call from TCRdb, TRBD2, cannot be confirmed without DNA. Per the germline V gene, CDR1 is DFQATT and CDR2 is SNEGSKA (reference sequence). The CDR3 loop spans 14 amino acids. The CDR3 protein is CSASLAGKYNEQFF.

The V gene is TRBV10-3, the J gene TRBJ1-1. This CDR3 comprises 14 residues. Germline-derived CDR1 and CDR2 are ENHRY and SYGVKD. The CDR3: CAISQGSLYTEAFF.

The CDR3 sequence is CSVFSRGRVGSYNEQFF. The chain is built from TRBV29-1 and TRBJ2-1; the TCRdb call, TRBD1, lacks DNA for checking. CDR1 is SQVTM and CDR2 is ANQGSEA in the germline V gene. The CDR3 consists of 17 residues.

The rearrangement uses TRBV9 and TRBJ2-1; the D call of TRBD2 rests on TCRdb alone, since no DNA is present to check it. The CDR3 extends over 16 amino acids. Germline CDR1 is SGDLS and CDR2 is YYNGEE. CDR3 protein: CASSVASGRRSGEQFF.

V is TRBV7-9 and J is TRBJ2-1; TCRdb's D gene call, TRBD1, goes unchecked for lack of DNA. The CDR3 covers 12 residues. Germline-derived CDR1 and CDR2 are SEHNR and FQNEAQ (reference sequence). The chain's CDR3 is CASSPGGGLQFF. Filled out from reference TRBV7-9 and TRBJ2-1, the complete variable domain reads DTGVSQNPRHKITKRGQNVTFRCDPISEHNRLYWYRQTLGQGPEFLTYFQNEAQLEKSRLLSDRFSAERPKGSFSTLEIQRTEQGDSAMYLCASSPGGGLQFFGPGTRLTVL.

The chain employs TRBV10-3 and TRBJ1-1; TCRdb indicates TRBD1, and absent DNA this call remains unverified. Germline V gives CDR1 ENHRY, CDR2 SYGVKD. The CDR3 runs to 13 residues. The CDR3 sequence is CAIKEQGAAEAFF.

The CDR3 region is CASSRPVGKFGTDTQYF. This chain links TRBV5-1 with TRBJ2-3; the TRBD1 assignment by TCRdb is unverifiable without DNA. The CDR3 totals 17 residues. The V gene's germline CDR1 is SGHRS and CDR2 YFSETQ.

The rearrangement joins TRBV20-1 to TRBJ1-3. CDR1 DFQATT and CDR2 SNEGSKA come from the germline V gene (reference sequence). The CDR3 contains 11 residues. Here the CDR3 reads CSAPSGNTIYF.

This sequence joins TRBV11-2 and TRBJ2-2. Germline CDR1 SGHAT, CDR2 FQNNGV. The CDR3 length is 14 residues. The CDR3 reads CASSATLGTGELFF. The entire variable domain, with the rest obtained from reference TRBV11-2 and TRBJ2-2, is as follows: EAGVAQSPRYKIIEKRQSVAFWCNPISGHATLYWYQQILGQGPKLLIQFQNNGVVDDSQLPKDRFSAERLKGVDSTLKIQPAKLEDSAVYLCASSATLGTGELFFGEGSRLTVL.

The V and J genes are TRBV14 and TRBJ2-7. CDR1 is SGHDN and CDR2 is FVKESK in the germline V gene. The CDR3 sequence is 15 residues long. CDR3 amino acids: CASSQVHRGSYEQYF.

The chain has TRBV20-1 and TRBJ1-2; TCRdb picks TRBD1, but there is no DNA to check that call. Germline V CDR1 and CDR2: DFQATT, SNEGSKA (reference sequence). This CDR3 region has 14 residues. This CDR3 is CSARSDRAFKGYTF.

The chain recombines TRBV9 with TRBJ2-5. CDR1 and CDR2 from the germline V gene are SGDLS and YYNGEE. The CDR3 is 15 amino acids. This CDR3 reads CASSVAYHSGETQYF.

The J gene is TRBJ2-5, the V gene TRBV5-5. The CDR3 consists of 13 residues. In germline, CDR1 is SGHKS, CDR2 YYEKEE (reference sequence). CDR3 amino acids: CASSLWSEVSQYF.

The chain uses TRBV18 and TRBJ1-2; TCRdb picks TRBD1, but there is no DNA to check that call. The CDR3 has 13 amino acids. Germline loops: CDR1 KGHSH, CDR2 LQKENI. CDR3 region: CASSPDSRYGYTF.

V and J are TRBV9 and TRBJ2-1; TCRdb's D call, TRBD1, is unchecked because there is no DNA. CDR1 is SGDLS and CDR2 is YYNGEE in the germline V gene. The length of the CDR3 is 17 residues. The CDR3 is CASSVLDALPTGTEQFF.

This rearrangement joins TRBV7-9 to TRBJ2-1; TCRdb names TRBD2, which stays unverified in the absence of DNA. Germline V lookup: CDR1 SEHNR, CDR2 FQNEAQ (reference sequence). The CDR3 has 16 residues. CDR3 region: CASSPGLAGASNEQFF. Full variable domain (rest looked up from reference TRBV7-9 and TRBJ2-1): DTGVSQNPRHKITKRGQNVTFRCDPISEHNRLYWYRQTLGQGPEFLTYFQNEAQLEKSRLLSDRFSAERPKGSFSTLEIQRTEQGDSAMYLCASSPGLAGASNEQFFGPGTRLTVL.

The chain has TRBV19 and TRBJ1-1; TCRdb lists TRBD1, though no DNA is available to test this call. The CDR3 length is 16 residues. Germline V gives CDR1 LNHDA, CDR2 SQIVND (reference sequence). The CDR3 protein is CASVDRGLVTNTDAFF. Full variable domain (remainder filled in from reference TRBV19 and TRBJ1-1): DGGITQSPKYLFRKEGQNVTLSCEQNLNHDAMYWYRQDPGQGLRLIYYSQIVNDFQKGDIAEGYSVSREKKESFPLTVTSAQKNPTAFYLCASVDRGLVTNTDAFFGQGTRLTVV.

V is TRBV2 and J is TRBJ1-6; TCRdb's D call, TRBD1, is unchecked because there is no DNA. Germline V gene lookup returns CDR1 SNHLY and CDR2 FYNNEI. There are 12 residues in the CDR3. The CDR3 reads CASSTLSSPLHF.

This sequence joins TRBV7-2 and TRBJ2-5. CDR1 and CDR2 from the germline V gene are SGHTA and FQGNSA. The CDR3 totals 13 residues. CDR3 sequence reads: CASSSGLTETQYF.

V is TRBV5-6 and J is TRBJ1-5; TCRdb picks TRBD1, but there is no DNA to check that call. Germline CDR1 is SGHDT and CDR2 is YYEEEE. The CDR3 spans 16 residues. This CDR3 is CASSGTRVSRNQPQHF.

The chain couples TRBV6-5 to TRBJ1-1; TCRdb's D call, TRBD1, is unchecked because there is no DNA. The CDR3 spans 13 residues. Germline V gene data show CDR1 as MNHEY and CDR2 as SVGAGI. CDR3 protein: CASRRRGDTEAFF.

The chain combines TRBV6-1 with TRBJ2-1; as DNA is missing, the TRBD2 call by TCRdb cannot be tested. CDR1 and CDR2 from the germline V gene are MNHNS and SASEGT. This CDR3 has 14 residues. This CDR3 reads CASSEGLYYNEQFF.

This chain joins TRBV12-3 or TRBV12-4 and TRBJ2-2; TCRdb reports TRBD1, a call that lacks DNA to check it against. The CDR3 is 15 amino acids. The CDR3: CASSPTGVGPGELFF.

This chain connects TRBV5-1 to TRBJ1-2; as DNA is missing, the TRBD1 call by TCRdb cannot be tested. CDR3 size: 16 residues. CDR1 and CDR2 (germline): SGHRS, YFSETQ. This chain's CDR3 is CASSLEAAIANYGYTF.

V and J are TRBV20-1 and TRBJ2-1; the D call of TRBD1 rests on TCRdb alone, since no DNA is present to check it. This CDR3 region has 16 residues. The germline CDR1 and CDR2 sequences are DFQATT and SNEGSKA (reference sequence). The CDR3 sequence: CSARDAGRGSYNEQFF.

The CDR3 sequence: CASRDNEKLFF. The V gene is TRBV6-6, the J gene TRBJ1-4. This CDR3 has 11 amino acids. Germline lookup yields CDR1 MNHNY and CDR2 SVGAGI (reference sequence).

The chain joins TRBV28 to TRBJ2-1; the TCRdb call, TRBD2, lacks DNA for checking. CDR1 is MDHEN and CDR2 is SYDVKM in the germline V gene. The CDR3 contains 14 residues. The CDR3 here is CASRQGLSYNEQFF.

This rearrangement joins TRBV27 to TRBJ2-7; TCRdb names TRBD2, which stays unverified in the absence of DNA. The CDR3 contains 16 residues. Germline CDR1 and CDR2: MNHEY and SMNVEV (reference sequence). The CDR3 protein is CASRILSAGVHYEQYF.

V usage is TRBV29-1 and J usage is TRBJ1-1. This CDR3 is built from 12 residues. Germline V gene lookup returns CDR1 SQVTM and CDR2 ANQGSEA. The CDR3 protein is CSVSKANTEAFF.